This T cell receptor (beta chain) derives from a study of radiotherapy plus CTLA-4 blockade in lung cancer. Across the whole study: 18% of patients responded objectively, and about 30% achieved disease control.

Trimming cost V 8 bases and J 6 bases, with 10 bases left between them. Looked up from germline, CDR1 is SQVTM and CDR2 is ANQGSEA. This CDR3 has 10 amino acids. TCRdb's table, derived via immunoSEQ multiplex PCR, lists solely in-frame clones and lacks some. The sample has about 62,000 clones; around 76% are singletons. The sequencing here drew on peripheral blood, taken from a patient treated with radiotherapy plus ipilimumab. The gene calls are TRBV29-1 and TRBJ1-1, with D unresolved. The TCR originated in a human donor with non-small cell lung cancer who had a complete response to radiotherapy plus ipilimumab. This CDR3 reads CSCRDSEAFF. For the CDR3, the DNA is TGCAGCTGCCGTGACTCTGAAGCTTTCTTT.